The 13 T cell receptor beta chains in this list originate from one sample, sequenced in a study of T cells in Graves' hyperthyroidism and ophthalmopathy. TCR beta CDR3 region amplification was performed from RNA transcripts. The HTBI primer set served for first-round RT-PCR of the TCR CDR3. TCRdb used MiXCR to reprocess the multiplex PCR reads, holding one entry per CDR3 protein. The sample holds hundreds of thousands of distinct CDR3 sequences, around 13% seen once. Specimen: blood. Receptor source: a woman in her late teens or twenties with Graves' hyperthyroidism.

Many counts were recorded for this clonotype. The chain links TRBV30 to TRBJ1-3; D ambiguous. Germline CDR1 reads GTSNPN; CDR2 reads SVGIG (reference sequence). V was shortened by 5 bases and J by 1 base, with 9 bases between the two germline ends. CDR3 size: 13 residues. CDR3 bases: TGTGCCTGGGAGGCCAATTCTGGAAACACCATATATTTT. Protein sequence: CAWEANSGNTIYF.

This clonotype was found many times. The chain links TRBV6-5 to TRBJ1-2; D gene ambiguous. Trimming cost V 2 bases and J 4 bases, with 11 bases left between them. CDR1 and CDR2 (germline): MNHEY, SVGAGI. The CDR3 covers 14 residues. In nucleotides, the CDR3 is TGTGCCAGCAGTTACGTCGGTTCTATCTATGGCTACACCTTC. Protein: CASSYVGSIYGYTF.

Ten or more counts support this clonotype. The rearrangement joins TRBV5-6 to TRBJ1-2; D possibly corresponds to TRBD1 (5 bases). CDR1 is SGHDT, CDR2 YYEEEE, per germline. V was shortened by 3 bases and J by 3 bases, with 12 bases between the two germline ends. This CDR3 contains 14 residues. This chain's CDR3 is CASSSQQGDYGYTF. The DNA for the CDR3 is TGTGCCAGCAGCTCCCAGCAGGGTGACTATGGCTACACCTTC.

CDR3 protein: CSAPDQGRGLADTQYF. In DNA, the CDR3 is TGCAGTGCTCCAGATCAGGGGAGAGGTCTGGCAGATACGCAGTATTTT. The chain is built from TRBV20-1 and TRBJ2-3; tentatively, D is TRBD1 (6 bases). The CDR3 runs 16 residues. Trimming removed 5 bases at V and 4 bases at J, with 22 bases between. Looked up from germline, CDR1 is DFQATT and CDR2 is SNEGSKA (reference sequence).

There are many counts of this clonotype. V gene TRBV20-1 combines with J gene TRBJ2-3; maybe TRBD1 (6 bases). The germline V gene encodes CDR1 DFQATT and CDR2 SNEGSKA (reference sequence). The CDR3 runs to 14 residues. V was shortened by 5 bases and J by 3 bases, with 15 bases between the two germline ends. The chain's CDR3 is CSAALGGITDTQYF. The CDR3 nucleotides read TGCAGTGCTGCACTTGGGGGCATAACAGATACGCAGTATTTT.

This clonotype was seen at least ten times. This chain links TRBV28 with TRBJ2-5; maybe TRBD2 (5 bases). V shed 5 bases and J shed 4 bases, with 14 bases lying between them. Germline V gives CDR1 MDHEN, CDR2 SYDVKM. The CDR3 covers 14 residues. CDR3 amino acids: CASSAPRAGETQYF. CDR3 nucleotides: TGTGCCAGCAGTGCCCCCCGGGCGGGAGAGACCCAGTACTTC.

This clonotype came up a few times. This chain joins TRBV27 and TRBJ2-2; TRBD1 aligns across 8 bases. The CDR3 runs to 13 residues. V lost 7 bases to trimming and J lost 5 bases; unmatched junction nucleotides: 3. Germline V gene lookup returns CDR1 MNHEY and CDR2 SMNVEV (reference sequence). The CDR3 coding sequence is TGTGCCAGCAAGACAGGGGAAACCGGGGAGCTGTTTTTT. As protein: CASKTGETGELFF.

This clonotype was seen many times. The chain uses TRBV9 and TRBJ2-7, with D possibly called TRBD1 or TRBD2 (6 bases each). The V end lost 0 bases, the J end lost 5 bases, and 12 bases lay between the germline ends. CDR1 and CDR2 (germline): SGDLS, YYNGEE. This CDR3 contains 14 residues. The CDR3 region is CASSVDGGGNEQYF. Here the CDR3 DNA reads TGTGCCAGCAGCGTAGATGGAGGGGGTAACGAGCAGTACTTC.

Worth noting for this clonotype: This may arise from a read error, as a much more abundant clone is one base away. The V gene is TRBV5-4, the J gene TRBJ2-3; D call uncertain. The CDR3 sequence is 13 residues long. V was cut by 1 base and J by 2 bases, with 5 bases left in between. Germline CDR1 SGHNT, CDR2 YYREEE (reference sequence). As DNA, the CDR3 is TGTGCCAGCAGCTTGTGGGTCACAGATACGCAGTATTTT. Translation gives CASSLWVTDTQYF.

This clonotype was observed a few times. It may be a read error: a sequence one base away is much more abundant. V usage is TRBV28 and J usage is TRBJ2-2, with a weak D call TRBD1 (6 bases). CDR1 is MDHEN, CDR2 SYDVKM, per germline. The CDR3 covers 16 residues. CDR3 protein: CAGSFWQGRNTGELFF. Written as DNA, the CDR3 is TGTGCCGGCAGTTTTTGGCAGGGGAGAAACACCGGGGAGCTGTTTTTT. Full variable domain (rest looked up from reference TRBV28 and TRBJ2-2): DVKVTQSSRYLVKRTGEKVFLECVQDMDHENMFWYRQDPGLGLRLIYFSYDVKMKEKGDIPEGYSVSREKKERFSLILESASTNQTSMYLCAGSFWQGRNTGELFFGEGSRLTVL.

Ten or more counts support this clonotype. The chain joins TRBV3-1 to TRBJ2-7; D ambiguous. V lost 1 base and J 2 bases, leaving 9 bases between the germline ends. Germline CDR1 and CDR2: LGHDT and YNNKEL (reference sequence). The CDR3 is 14 amino acids. CDR3 region: CASSQGSRAYEQYF. CDR3 sequence (DNA): TGTGCCAGCAGCCAAGGCAGCCGAGCCTACGAGCAGTACTTC.

This clonotype was detected a few times. The chain joins TRBV11-3 to TRBJ2-3; 9 positions match TRBD2. The CDR3 has 16 amino acids. Germline CDR1 is SGHNT and CDR2 is YENEEA. Losses at the gene ends were 1 base for V and 1 base for J; bases not matched to a gene: 3. The CDR3 DNA is TGTGCCAGCAGCTTAGCCGCGGGGGGGGGCACAGATACGCAGTATTTT. Translated: CASSLAAGGGTDTQYF.

V and J are TRBV4-3 and TRBJ1-1; 10 nucleotides match TRBD1. V trimming: 4 bases; J trimming: 0 bases; junction bases outside the gene matches: 8. This CDR3 contains 17 residues. Germline lookup yields CDR1 LGHNA and CDR2 YSLEER. The CDR3 DNA is TGCGCCAGCAGCCTAGAGGGGGGACAGGGGCTGAACACTGAAGCTTTCTTT. This encodes CASSLEGGQGLNTEAFF.